These 5 T cell receptor beta chains were sequenced from one sample in a study of CD8 T cells in Susac syndrome. Reverse transcription of 0.5 to 1 ug RNA used random hexamers. TCRdb ran MiXCR on the immunoSEQ multiplex PCR reads and lists one entry per CDR3 protein. The sample includes a few hundred thousand distinct CDR3 sequences, roughly 90% of them seen just once. The sequenced material came from CD8+ T cells from PBMCs. The receptors here all came from a human donor with multiple sclerosis.

V and J are TRBV5-4 and TRBJ2-3; 7 bases are a match to TRBD2. With 7 bases clipped from V and 3 bases from J, the junction kept 8 bases outside the gene matches. The V gene's germline CDR1 is SGHNT and CDR2 YYREEE (reference sequence). The CDR3 consists of 14 residues. CDR3 sequence reads: CASAGEGLTDTQYF. CDR3 in DNA: TGTGCCAGCGCCGGGGAGGGCTTAACAGATACGCAGTATTTT.

V usage is TRBV24-1 and J usage is TRBJ2-2; no definite D call. The CDR3 length is 14 residues. Trimming took 4 bases from V and 3 from J, leaving 8 bases between them. Germline V gene lookup returns CDR1 KGHDR and CDR2 SFDVKD. In DNA form, the CDR3 reads TGTGCCACCAGTGAATCCCTAGACACCGGGGAGCTGTTTTTT. This gives the protein CATSESLDTGELFF.

In its sample, this clonotype was seen once. This chain uses TRBV9 with TRBJ2-1, with 8 bases matching TRBD1. Trimming at V came to 2 bases and at J to 6 bases, leaving 10 bases not matched to a gene. Per germline, CDR1 SGDLS and CDR2 YYNGEE. This CDR3 is built from 16 residues. CDR3 region: CASSVWTGRPGNEQFF. CDR3 DNA sequence: TGTGCCAGCAGCGTCTGGACAGGGCGGCCTGGCAATGAGCAGTTCTTC.

This chain connects TRBV15 to TRBJ1-5; D is undetermined. The CDR3 covers 14 residues. Germline V gives CDR1 LNHNV, CDR2 YYDKDF (reference sequence). The germline V and J ends were trimmed by 5 bases and 3 bases, with 11 bases remaining between them. CDR3 coding DNA: TGTGCCACCAGCGAAAACCGCTACAATCAGCCCCAGCATTTT. Amino acids: CATSENRYNQPQHF.

V is TRBV6-4 and J is TRBJ2-1, with D possibly being TRBD2 (5 bases). Looked up from germline, CDR1 is MRHNA and CDR2 is SNTAGT. The length of the CDR3 is 13 residues. The ends were cut back, 0 bases at V and 7 bases at J, with 7 bases in the middle. The CDR3 DNA follows: TGTGCCAGCAGTGACTCAGCGGAAAATGAGCAGTTCTTC. This gives the protein CASSDSAENEQFF.